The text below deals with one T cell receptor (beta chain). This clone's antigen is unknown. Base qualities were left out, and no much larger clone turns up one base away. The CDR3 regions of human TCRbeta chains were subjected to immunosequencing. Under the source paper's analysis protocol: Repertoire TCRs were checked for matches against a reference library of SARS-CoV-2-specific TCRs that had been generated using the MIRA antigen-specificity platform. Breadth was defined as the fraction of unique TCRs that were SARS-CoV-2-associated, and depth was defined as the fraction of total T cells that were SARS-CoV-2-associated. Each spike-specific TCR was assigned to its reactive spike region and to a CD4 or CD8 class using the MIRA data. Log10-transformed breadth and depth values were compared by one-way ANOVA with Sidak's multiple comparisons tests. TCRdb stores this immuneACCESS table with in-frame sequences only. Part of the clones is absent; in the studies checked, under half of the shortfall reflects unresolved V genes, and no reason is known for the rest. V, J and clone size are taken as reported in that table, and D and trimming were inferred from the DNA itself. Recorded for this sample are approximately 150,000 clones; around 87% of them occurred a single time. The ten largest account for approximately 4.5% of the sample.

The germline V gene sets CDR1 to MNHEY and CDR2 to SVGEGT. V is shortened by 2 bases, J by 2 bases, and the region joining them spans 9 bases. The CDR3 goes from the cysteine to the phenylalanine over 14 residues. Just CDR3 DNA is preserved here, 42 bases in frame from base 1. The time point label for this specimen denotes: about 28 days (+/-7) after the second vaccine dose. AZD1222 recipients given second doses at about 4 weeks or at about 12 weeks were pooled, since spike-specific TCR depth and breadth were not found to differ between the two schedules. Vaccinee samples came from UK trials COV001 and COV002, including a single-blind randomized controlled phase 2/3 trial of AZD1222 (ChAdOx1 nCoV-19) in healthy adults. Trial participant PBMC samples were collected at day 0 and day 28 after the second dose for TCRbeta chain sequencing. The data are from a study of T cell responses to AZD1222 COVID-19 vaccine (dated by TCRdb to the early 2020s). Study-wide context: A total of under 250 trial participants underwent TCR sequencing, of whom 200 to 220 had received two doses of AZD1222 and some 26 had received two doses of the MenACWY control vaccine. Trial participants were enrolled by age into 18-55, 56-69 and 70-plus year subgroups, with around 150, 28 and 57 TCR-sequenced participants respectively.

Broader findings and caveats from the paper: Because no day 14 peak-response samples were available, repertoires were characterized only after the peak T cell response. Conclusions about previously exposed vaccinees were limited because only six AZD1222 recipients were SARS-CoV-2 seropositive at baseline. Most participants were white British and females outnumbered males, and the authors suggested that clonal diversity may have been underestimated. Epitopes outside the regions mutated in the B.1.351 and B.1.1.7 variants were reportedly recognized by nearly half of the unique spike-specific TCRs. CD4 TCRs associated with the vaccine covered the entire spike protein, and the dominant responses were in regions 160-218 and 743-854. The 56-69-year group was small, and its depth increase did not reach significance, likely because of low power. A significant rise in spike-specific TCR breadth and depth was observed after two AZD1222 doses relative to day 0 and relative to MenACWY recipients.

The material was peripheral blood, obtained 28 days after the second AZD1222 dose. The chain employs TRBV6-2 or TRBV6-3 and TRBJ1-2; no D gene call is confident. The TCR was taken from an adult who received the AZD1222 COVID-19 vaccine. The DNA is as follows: TGTGCCAGCAGTTACGAGGCGGGGAACTATGGCTACACCTTC. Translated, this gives CASSYEAGNYGYTF.